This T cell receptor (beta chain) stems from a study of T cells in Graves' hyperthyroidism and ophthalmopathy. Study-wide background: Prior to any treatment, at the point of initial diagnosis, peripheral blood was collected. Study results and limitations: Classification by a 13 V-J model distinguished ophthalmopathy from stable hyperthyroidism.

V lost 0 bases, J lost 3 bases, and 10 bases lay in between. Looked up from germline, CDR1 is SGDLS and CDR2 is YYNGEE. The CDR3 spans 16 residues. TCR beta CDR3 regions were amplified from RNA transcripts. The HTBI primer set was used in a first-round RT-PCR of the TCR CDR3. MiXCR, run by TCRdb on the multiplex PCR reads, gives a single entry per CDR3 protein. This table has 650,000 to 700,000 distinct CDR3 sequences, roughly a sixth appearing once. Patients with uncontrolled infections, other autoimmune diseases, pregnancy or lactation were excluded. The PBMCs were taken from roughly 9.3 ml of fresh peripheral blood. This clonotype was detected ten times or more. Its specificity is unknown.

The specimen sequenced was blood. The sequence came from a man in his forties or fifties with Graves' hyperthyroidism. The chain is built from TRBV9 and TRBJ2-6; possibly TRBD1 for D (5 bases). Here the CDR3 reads CASSVVQGGGANVLTF. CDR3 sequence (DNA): TGTGCCAGCAGCGTAGTGCAGGGCGGTGGGGCCAACGTCCTGACTTTC.